The source of this T cell receptor beta chain is a study of OX40 agonist ivuxolimab in advanced cancers. Study-wide background: Checkpoint inhibitors had been given previously to 40% of patients. General observations from the study: The CD4+ and CD8+ T cells in the blood had expanded clonally by week 6 at 0.1 to 3.0 mg/kg.

Of note for this clone: Its specificity is not known.

This table comes from immunoSEQ multiplex PCR, and its TCRdb copy is limited to in-frame clones, with some not included. This table holds around 33,000 clones, approximately 82% found once. The CDR3 contains 15 residues. With V trimmed by 3 bases and J by 6 bases, 10 bases remained unmatched. Germline V gene sequence: CDR1 KGHSH, CDR2 LQKENI. This receptor was identified in an adult with an advanced solid tumor such as melanoma, head and neck, liver or kidney cancer. The sequencing used CD4+ or CD8+ T cells sorted from blood, collected in a trial of the OX40 agonist ivuxolimab. This chain uses TRBV18 with TRBJ2-7, with 8 bases fitting TRBD2. CDR3 nucleotide sequence: TGTGCCAGCTCACCGGCGGGCGGGAGGAATTTCGAGCAGTACTTC. Amino acids: CASSPAGGRNFEQYF.